The 8 T cell receptor beta chains in this list originate from one sample, sequenced in a study of T cells in Graves' hyperthyroidism and ophthalmopathy. RNA transcripts yielded amplified TCR beta CDR3 regions. An initial round of RT-PCR targeting the TCR CDR3 relied on the HTBI primer set. Each CDR3 protein gets one entry after TCRdb re-called the multiplex PCR reads with MiXCR. The table shows 700,000 or so distinct CDR3 sequences, with less than 20% occurring only once. Sample: blood. The receptors were gathered from a man aged 18 to 30 with Graves' hyperthyroidism.

This clonotype was counted many times. The V and J genes are TRBV30 and TRBJ1-2, with D possibly matching TRBD1 (6 bases). Trimming shortened V by 0 bases and J by 8 bases, and 16 bases separated the two germline ends. Germline CDR1 and CDR2: GTSNPN and SVGIG (reference sequence). The CDR3 consists of 14 residues. The CDR3 region is CAWSVLTGASGYTF. CDR3 nucleotides: TGTGCCTGGAGTGTACTGACAGGAGCTTCGGGCTACACCTTC.

V usage is TRBV7-9 and J usage is TRBJ2-2, with TRBD1 matching over 8 bases. The CDR3 covers 15 residues. V dropped 8 bases and J dropped 1; count of bases not matched to a gene: 6. Looked up from germline, CDR1 is SEHNR and CDR2 is FQNEAQ (reference sequence). Here the CDR3 reads CASAGDRLNTGELFF. The CDR3 coding sequence is TGTGCCAGCGCAGGGGACAGGCTGAACACCGGGGAGCTGTTTTTT.

This clonotype has just a few counts. The J gene is TRBJ2-2, the V gene TRBV3-1; D may be TRBD1 (6 bases). Germline-derived CDR1 and CDR2 are LGHDT and YNNKEL (reference sequence). V lost 4 bases, J lost 6 bases, and 15 bases lay in between. The CDR3 is 15 amino acids. This CDR3 is CASSPDRIGPGELFF. Written as DNA, the CDR3 is TGTGCCAGCAGCCCCGACAGGATAGGTCCCGGGGAGCTGTTTTTT.

A remark on this clonotype: This may be a read error, as it is one base from a much larger clone. The rearrangement joins TRBV20-1 to TRBJ2-1; possibly TRBD1 for D (6 bases). The CDR3 covers 15 residues. Germline V gene data show CDR1 as DFQATT and CDR2 as SNEGSKA (reference sequence). CDR3 sequence reads: CNAVSPGQTVDEQFF. DNA of the CDR3: TGCAATGCTGTATCCCCCGGACAGACTGTCGATGAGCAGTTCTTC.

This clonotype was counted between two and nine times. V is TRBV3-1 and J is TRBJ2-1; 11 positions match TRBD2. This CDR3 is built from 14 residues. CDR1 is LGHDT, CDR2 YNNKEL, per germline (reference sequence). V lost 1 base and J lost 14; bases outside the gene matches: 7. The CDR3 DNA is TGTGCCAGCAGCCAAGGGGTAGCGGGAGGGGAAGAGTTCTTC. It specifies CASSQGVAGGEEFF.

This sequence joins TRBV19 and TRBJ1-5, with TRBD1 identical over 8 bases. J was trimmed by 5 bases and V by 8 bases; bases with no gene match: 11. Germline CDR1 and CDR2: LNHDA and SQIVND (reference sequence). The CDR3 contains 15 residues. CDR3: CASAIHRGYDQPQHF. CDR3 coding DNA: TGTGCCAGTGCCATACACAGGGGGTACGATCAGCCCCAGCATTTT.

This rearrangement joins TRBV10-3 to TRBJ2-1; 8 bases map to TRBD1. CDR1 and CDR2 (germline): ENHRY, SYGVKD. This CDR3 region has 15 residues. The V gene end was trimmed by 8 bases and the J gene end by 7 bases; junction bases not matched to a gene: 13. As DNA, the CDR3 is TGTGCCATCTTTGCTCGGGACAGGCCTGGGAATGAGCAGTTCTTC. Amino acids: CAIFARDRPGNEQFF.

A word on this clonotype: Because it lacks the conserved phenylalanine or tryptophan at the end, this CDR3 is likely a read error. This rearrangement joins TRBV12-3 or TRBV12-4 to TRBJ1-1; TRBD1 matches 7 bases. The CDR3 has 15 amino acids. Germline trimming cut 5 bases from V and 0 bases from J; bases unmatched to any gene: 6. For the CDR3, the DNA is TGTGCCAGCAGTAGGACAGGACTAATGAACACTGAAGCTTTCTTA. Translation gives CASSRTGLMNTEAFL.